The rows below give T cell receptor beta chains drawn from one sample of a study of blood T cell repertoires in COVID-19. Profiling relied on immunoSEQ multiplex PCR, and the TCRdb table lists in-frame clones only, not all of them. The sample yields approximately 210,000 clones, 82% seen once. Sequenced: peripheral blood. The receptors come from a woman of 80 years or more with acute or convalescent COVID-19. Each CDR3 is given without its conserved first and last residue.

v_gene: TRBV10-3
CDR3aa: AIRDDRGNMHEQF

v_gene: TRBV7-2
CDR3aa: ASSASVQYGYT

v_gene: TRBV5-5
CDR3aa: ASSSAGAYSGNTIY

v_gene: TRBV5-1
CDR3aa: ASSRNRGNSPLH

v_gene: TRBV9
CDR3aa: ASSVVGGQTGELF

v_gene: TRBV30
CDR3aa: ALSAGTNYGYT

v_gene: TRBV5-1
CDR3aa: ASSQDGTSNSPLH

v_gene: TRBV9
CDR3aa: ASSVGLIVTGGTRETQY

v_gene: TRBV5-1
CDR3aa: ASSPPTDYEQY

v_gene: TRBV5-4
CDR3aa: ASSSGQTGQETQY

v_gene: TRBV30
CDR3aa: AWSTGGRTF